This T cell receptor beta chain was found in a study of T cells in Graves' hyperthyroidism and ophthalmopathy. A few counts support this clonotype. The antigen is not known. Whole-study results and caveats: Most thyroid clonotypes expanded above 0.001 appeared in blood too.

Exclusions: uncontrolled infection, other autoimmune disease, pregnancy, lactation. In making diagnoses, clinical symptoms, serum thyroxine and TRAb, thyroid ultrasound and orbital computed tomography were all used. There are 15 residues in the CDR3. V dropped 7 bases and J dropped 4; count of bases not matched to a gene: 3. Germline lookup yields CDR1 SGHVS and CDR2 FNYEAQ. The TCR beta CDR3 regions underwent amplification using RNA transcripts as the source. The HTBI primer set drove a first-round RT-PCR of the TCR CDR3. One entry per CDR3 protein results from TCRdb running MiXCR on the multiplex PCR reads. The sample records approximately 740,000 distinct CDR3 sequences, around 15% being singletons.

V is TRBV7-6 and J is TRBJ2-1, with 14 nucleotides matching TRBD2. Sequenced material: blood. The sequence derives from a woman under 30 with Graves' hyperthyroidism. The CDR3 loop is CASTWTSGRYNEQFF. CDR3 bases: TGTGCCAGCACCTGGACTAGCGGGAGGTACAATGAGCAGTTCTTC.